The 17 T cell receptor beta chains reported below all come from one sample, sequenced in a study of CD8+CD57+ T cells in acquired aplastic anemia. Using genomic DNA as the template, TCR beta VDJ and CDR3 profiling was carried out. One entry per CDR3 protein results from TCRdb running MiXCR on the reads. The sample consists of hundreds of thousands of distinct CDR3 sequences, roughly 64% of them appearing once. The sequenced material came from sorted CD4+, CD8+, or CD8+CD57+ T cells (not recorded which) from PBMCs. These receptors originate from a human donor in good health, serving as a control.

The chain combines TRBV20-1 with TRBJ1-3, with D possibly TRBD1 on 6 matching bases. Germline CDR1 is DFQATT and CDR2 is SNEGSKA (reference sequence). The V and J ends lost 3 bases and 11 bases respectively, with 14 bases between them. The length of the CDR3 is 12 residues. This CDR3 is CSASSRGKAIYF. The CDR3 nucleotides are TGCAGTGCTAGTTCCAGGGGAAAAGCCATATATTTT.

Many counts were recorded for this clonotype. The CDR3 bases are TGTGCCAGCAGCGTAAGTACGAACACTGAAGCTTTCTTT. Amino acid sequence: CASSVSTNTEAFF. The V and J genes are TRBV9 and TRBJ1-1; D remains unclear. Germline loops: CDR1 SGDLS, CDR2 YYNGEE. V gave up 1 base and J gave up 1 base, with 5 bases separating them. This CDR3 has 13 amino acids.

The genes are TRBV5-1 and TRBJ2-7, with TRBD1 matching 7 bases. The germline CDR1 and CDR2 sequences are SGHRS and YFSETQ. CDR3 size: 15 residues. Germline trimming cut 2 bases from V and 3 bases from J; bases unmatched to any gene: 8. CDR3 region: CASSLAWDRVYEQYF. DNA for the CDR3: TGCGCCAGCAGCTTAGCGTGGGACAGAGTCTACGAGCAGTACTTC.

In regard to this clonotype: The CDR3 carries no conserved terminal phenylalanine or tryptophan, so it likely arises from a read error. The rearrangement joins TRBV7-9 to TRBJ2-7; no clear D. Trimming removed 3 bases at V and 2 bases at J, with 11 bases between. The CDR3 has 14 amino acids. Germline V gene lookup returns CDR1 SEHNR and CDR2 FQNEAQ (reference sequence). The DNA of the CDR3 is TGTGCCAGCAGCTTGGGCGGCGCCACCTACGAGCAGTACTTA. Its protein product is CASSLGGATYEQYL.

This clonotype has only one observation. The J gene is TRBJ2-7, the V gene TRBV7-2; either TRBD1 or TRBD2 may fit D (5 bases each). Trimming stripped 0 bases from V and 10 bases from J, with 22 bases between. The CDR3 is made up of 16 amino acids. Germline loops: CDR1 SGHTA, CDR2 FQGNSA. The CDR3 DNA reads TGTGCCAGCAGCTTAGCGGGGATCGGGACGAAATCGATCCAGTACTTC. Residues: CASSLAGIGTKSIQYF.

Concerning this clonotype: A read error is likely, as this CDR3 ends without the conserved phenylalanine or tryptophan. This chain connects TRBV7-3 to TRBJ2-5, with TRBD2 matching over 10 bases. Trimming at V came to 10 bases and at J to 4 bases, leaving 3 bases not matched to a gene. The CDR3 length is 12 residues. The V gene's germline CDR1 is SGHTA and CDR2 FQGTGA. The CDR3 loop is CATRTSGETQYI. In DNA form, the CDR3 reads TGTGCCACCCGGACTAGCGGAGAGACCCAGTACATC.

This sequence joins TRBV7-3 and TRBJ1-3; D is undetermined. Trimming removed 5 bases from V and 4 bases from J, with 12 bases in between. The CDR3 extends over 14 amino acids. Germline loops: CDR1 SGHTA, CDR2 FQGTGA. In nucleotides, the CDR3 is TGTGCCAGCAGCGTAGGTGCTCCCGGAAACACCATATATTTT. As protein: CASSVGAPGNTIYF.

The rearrangement uses TRBV7-9 and TRBJ2-5, with D possibly matching TRBD2 (6 bases). Between the trimmed V and J ends, which lost 11 bases and 4 bases, there was a span of 20 bases. The CDR3 contains 14 residues. Germline assignment: CDR1 SEHNR and CDR2 FQNEAQ (reference sequence). CDR3 nucleotide sequence: TGTGCCTCCCGATTGGCCCCAGCGGGAGAGACCCAGTACTTC. It specifies CASRLAPAGETQYF. Based on the CDR3 plus reference TRBV7-9 and TRBJ2-5, the full variable domain is DTGVSQNPRHKITKRGQNVTFRCDPISEHNRLYWYRQTLGQGPEFLTYFQNEAQLEKSRLLSDRFSAERPKGSFSTLEIQRTEQGDSAMYLCASRLAPAGETQYFGPGTRLLVL.

On this clonotype itself: Relative to the germline gene, one junction end is altered; a read error may explain this. The V gene is TRBV2, the J gene TRBJ1-6; D is undetermined. CDR3 length: 16 residues. Germline V gene lookup returns CDR1 SNHLY and CDR2 FYNNEI. This CDR3 reads CASSLLTVEGNSPLHF. CDR3 coding DNA: TGCGCCAGCAGCTTGCTGACGGTAGAAGGAAATTCACCCCTCCACTTT.

With regard to this clonotype: A read error may produce the germline difference seen at one junction end. The gene calls are TRBV7-6 and TRBJ2-5; D is unresolved. Germline V CDR1 and CDR2: SGHVS, FNYEAQ. This CDR3 spans 14 amino acids. CDR3 sequence (DNA): TGTGCCAGCAGCTCCCGTCATCGTGAATGGCTACACCTTTTC. Translated: CASSSRHREWLHLF. Full variable domain (outside the CDR3, taken from reference TRBV7-6 and TRBJ2-5): GAGVSQSPRYKVTKRGQDVALRCDPISGHVSLYWYRQALGQGPEFLTYFNYEAQQDKSGLPNDRFSAERPEGSISTLTIQRTEQRDSAMYRCASSSRHREWLHLFGPGTRLLVL.

This clonotype has at least ten counts. This chain joins TRBV20-1 and TRBJ2-1; 8 bases line up with TRBD1. Germline assignment: CDR1 DFQATT and CDR2 SNEGSKA (reference sequence). Losses at the gene ends were 0 bases for V and 9 bases for J; bases not matched to a gene: 13. The CDR3 extends over 16 amino acids. The CDR3 loop is CSARDYRTGYSSEQFF. The CDR3, as DNA: TGCAGTGCTAGAGATTATAGGACAGGGTATAGTAGTGAGCAGTTCTTC.

The gene calls are TRBV9 and TRBJ2-3; 7 bases are a match to TRBD1. This CDR3 comprises 14 residues. V lost 5 bases and J lost 15; bases outside the gene matches: 18. CDR1 is SGDLS and CDR2 is YYNGEE in the germline V gene. The CDR3 here is CASSGGLTTGPGYF. CDR3 sequence (DNA): TGTGCCAGCAGTGGTGGACTTACGACAGGGCCGGGATATTTT.

This sequence joins TRBV7-6 and TRBJ1-6, with a possible D match to TRBD1 (5 bases). This CDR3 has 15 amino acids. Germline assignment: CDR1 SGHVS and CDR2 FNYEAQ. Trimming removed 5 bases from V and 17 bases from J, with 25 bases in between. DNA of the CDR3: TGTGCCAGCAGCCCCCAGACAGAGGGCACTGAACCTTTCCACTTT. Its protein product is CASSPQTEGTEPFHF.

This clonotype was seen many times. This sequence joins TRBV9 and TRBJ2-4; the D gene is possibly TRBD2 (6 bases). The CDR3 is made up of 19 amino acids. Germline V gene lookup returns CDR1 SGDLS and CDR2 YYNGEE. The V end was cut by 0 bases, the J end by 0 bases, with 19 bases between. The CDR3, as DNA: TGTGCCAGCAGCGTAGGGCAGGAGGGTAACAAATTAGCCAAAAACATTCAGTACTTC. Residues: CASSVGQEGNKLAKNIQYF.

This clonotype has only one observation. The CDR3 does not end in the conserved phenylalanine or tryptophan, so this is likely a read error. V is TRBV10-2 and J is TRBJ1-6; D unresolved. Trimming took off 4 bases at V and 12 bases at J, with 10 bases between the two ends. The CDR3 sequence is 12 residues long. Per the germline V gene, CDR1 is WSHSY and CDR2 is SAAADI. CDR3 bases: TGCGCCAGCAGTGGAGGTTTTGGACCCCTCCACCTT. It encodes CASSGGFGPLHL.

A note on this clonotype: The junction shows a germline mismatch at one end, possibly a read error. The chain recombines TRBV7-2 with TRBJ2-3, with 8 bases fitting TRBD2. Looked up from germline, CDR1 is SGHTA and CDR2 is FQGNSA. CDR3 length equals 16 residues. Here the CDR3 reads CASSCISGGSTDTLYF. The CDR3 coding sequence is TGTGCCAGCAGTTGTATCAGCGGGGGTAGCACAGATACGCTGTATTTT.

The V gene is TRBV20-1, the J gene TRBJ1-2, with D possibly TRBD1 on 5 matching bases. Trimming removed 6 bases from V and 12 bases from J, with 20 bases in between. Germline CDR1 and CDR2: DFQATT and SNEGSKA (reference sequence). The CDR3 runs to 12 residues. The CDR3 DNA reads TGCAGTGCCACGGGACTAGCGGGTGTCCACACCTTC. Translation gives CSATGLAGVHTF.